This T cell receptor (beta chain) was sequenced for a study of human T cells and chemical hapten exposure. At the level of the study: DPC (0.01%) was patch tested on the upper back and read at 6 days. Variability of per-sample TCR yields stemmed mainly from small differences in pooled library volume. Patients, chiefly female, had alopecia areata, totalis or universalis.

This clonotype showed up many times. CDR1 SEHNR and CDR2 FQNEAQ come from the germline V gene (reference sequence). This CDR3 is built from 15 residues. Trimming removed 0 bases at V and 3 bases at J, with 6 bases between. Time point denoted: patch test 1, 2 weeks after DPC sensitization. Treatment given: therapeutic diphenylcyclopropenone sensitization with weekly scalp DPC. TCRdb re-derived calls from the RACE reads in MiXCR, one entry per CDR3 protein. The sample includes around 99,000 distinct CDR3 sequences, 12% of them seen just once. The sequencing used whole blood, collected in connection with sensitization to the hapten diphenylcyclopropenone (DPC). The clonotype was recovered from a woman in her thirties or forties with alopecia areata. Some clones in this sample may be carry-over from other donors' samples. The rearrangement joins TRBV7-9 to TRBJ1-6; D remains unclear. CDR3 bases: TGTGCCAGCAGCTTAGCTACAGTCTATAATTCACCCCTCCACTTT. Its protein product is CASSLATVYNSPLHF.